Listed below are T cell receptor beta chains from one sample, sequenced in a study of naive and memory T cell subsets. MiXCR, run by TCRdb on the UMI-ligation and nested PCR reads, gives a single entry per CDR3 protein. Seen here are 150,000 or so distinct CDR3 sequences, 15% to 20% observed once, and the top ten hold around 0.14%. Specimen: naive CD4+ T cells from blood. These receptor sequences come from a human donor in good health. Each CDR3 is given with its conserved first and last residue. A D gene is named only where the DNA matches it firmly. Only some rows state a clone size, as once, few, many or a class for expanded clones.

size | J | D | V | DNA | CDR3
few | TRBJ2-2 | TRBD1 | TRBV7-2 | TGTGCCAGCAGCTTTATACTGGGACAGGGTCAAACCGGGGAGCTGTTTTTT | CASSFILGQGQTGELFF
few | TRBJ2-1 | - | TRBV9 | TGTGCCAGCAGCAGCCATACTCGTGGGCCCGAGCAGTTCTTC | CASSSHTRGPEQFF
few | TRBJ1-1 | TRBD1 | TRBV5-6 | TGTGCCAGCAGCTTGTCCGGACAGGGTCTGAACACTGAAGCTTTCTTT | CASSLSGQGLNTEAFF
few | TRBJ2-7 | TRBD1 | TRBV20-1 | TGCAGTGCTAGAGTACAGGGGGCGTGGGGCGAGCAGTACTTC | CSARVQGAWGEQYF
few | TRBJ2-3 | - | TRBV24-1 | TGTGCCACCAGTGATCGTCAGGGTATCGCAGATACGCAGTATTTT | CATSDRQGIADTQYF
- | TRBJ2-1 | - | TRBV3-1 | TGTGCCAGCAGCCCGCTGAGACAGGCTTCTGAGCAGTTCTTC | CASSPLRQASEQFF
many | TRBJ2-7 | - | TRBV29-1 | TGCAGCGTTGTGGTGGTTTTGGGGGCCTACGAGCAGTACTTC | CSVVVVLGAYEQYF
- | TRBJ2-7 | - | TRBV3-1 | TGTGCCAGCAGCCCTCAACCCGGCCTCTCGTACGAGCAGTACTTC | CASSPQPGLSYEQYF
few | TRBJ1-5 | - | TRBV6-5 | TGTGCCAGCAGTCGAACAGGGAGCGGAGGCAATCAGCCCCAGCATTTT | CASSRTGSGGNQPQHF
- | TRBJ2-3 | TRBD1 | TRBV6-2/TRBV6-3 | TGTGCCAGCAGACCCGGACAGGGGGCTTTCACGGGCACAGATACGCAGTATTTT | CASRPGQGAFTGTDTQYF
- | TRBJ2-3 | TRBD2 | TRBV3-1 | TGTGCCAGCAGCCAAGTGGCGGGAGCAGGAGATACGCAGTATTTT | CASSQVAGAGDTQYF
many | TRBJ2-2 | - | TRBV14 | TGTGCCAGCAGCCAAGACGCGAGGGAACTGCACACCGGGGAGCTGTTTTTT | CASSQDARELHTGELFF
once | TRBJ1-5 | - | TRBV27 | TGTGCCAGCATGGCCCTTCAGGGTCCGACCAATCAGCCCCAGCATTTT | CASMALQGPTNQPQHF
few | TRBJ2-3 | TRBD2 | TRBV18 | TGTGCCAGCTCACCGGGACTAGCGGGAGTAGAAGATACGCAGTATTTT | CASSPGLAGVEDTQYF
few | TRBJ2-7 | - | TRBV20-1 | TGCAGTGCTAGAGTTGCGGGGAACTACGAGCAGTACTTC | CSARVAGNYEQYF
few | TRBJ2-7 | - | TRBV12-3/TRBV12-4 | TGTGCCAGCAGTTTGTCCAGGGGCCTTTACGAGCAGTACTTC | CASSLSRGLYEQYF